This T cell receptor (beta chain) is from a study of cytomegalovirus exposure and HLA in healthy donors. Whole-study findings and limits: Segments of the TCR beta V type were, in most cases, productive about 90% or about 30% of the time in an earlier analysis.

This clone appeared once. Its cognate antigen is unknown. The same CDR3 also results from other DNA sequences found in this sample. Use of 60 Vbeta and 13 Jbeta primers characterized the PCR. TCRdb's table, derived via immunoSEQ multiplex PCR, lists solely in-frame clones and lacks some. Here the sample spans approximately 140,000 clones, about 78% being singletons. This CDR3 contains 15 residues. Trimming cost V 0 bases and J 0 bases, with 10 bases left between them. Germline CDR1 and CDR2: SGDLS and YYNGEE. The sequencing sample was made of PBMCs. The V call is TRBV9, the J call TRBJ2-7; a weak D match, TRBD1 (5 bases). This sequence originates from a male donor in good health and CMV-seronegative. For the CDR3, the DNA is TGTGCCAGCAGCGTAGGGCAGGGTCTCTCCTACGAGCAGTACTTC. Amino acids: CASSVGQGLSYEQYF.